This T cell receptor (beta chain) was captured by sequencing in a study of regulatory T cells in long-lasting Graves disease. Indicated time point: newly diagnosed GD, antithyroid drugs for less than 3 months. Extracted RNA from PBMCs served as the source of the TCR library. Trimming cost V 7 bases and J 6 bases, with 15 bases left between them. CDR3 length: 13 residues. This clonotype was counted ten times or more. Arm-PCR with iRepertoire HTBI primers amplified the CDR3 regions for these TCR beta libraries. TCRdb passed the multiplex PCR reads through MiXCR, listing each CDR3 protein once. Among about 220,000 distinct CDR3 sequences listed, 15% to 20% were seen once. These data are also associated with another study on T cells in Graves' hyperthyroidism and ophthalmopathy.

The chain recombines TRBV12-3 or TRBV12-4 with TRBJ1-1; perhaps TRBD1 as D (5 bases). The TCR was taken from a woman in her 30s with Graves disease. The sample in question was peripheral blood mononuclear cells (PBMCs), obtained at new diagnosis, from a patient treated with antithyroid drugs. Here the CDR3 reads CASNLAGSAEAFF. CDR3 DNA sequence: TGTGCCAGCAACTTGGCAGGGAGTGCTGAAGCTTTCTTT.